Following are 12 T cell receptor beta chains from one sample sequenced in a study of T cell responses to AZD1222 COVID-19 vaccine (dated by TCRdb to 2020 to 2022). Preparation of the library involved the immunoSEQ multiplex PCR assay. TCRdb provides this immuneACCESS table in a form limited to in-frame rearrangements. Some clones are lacking; in checked studies, under half of them reflect an unresolved V gene, and why the rest are absent is not known. The sample contains around 100,000 clones, nearly 90% of them found a single time. Together, the top ten hold just under 3% of the sample. This specimen's time point label, per the study, means: baseline before first vaccination. Material: peripheral blood, obtained on day 0 of AZD1222 vaccination. The receptors shown here come from an adult in good health.

The rearrangement joins TRBV5-1 to TRBJ2-1; D may be TRBD1 (5 bases). The CDR3 extends over 14 amino acids. Between the trimmed V and J ends, which lost 3 bases and 6 bases, there was a span of 13 bases. Germline V gene lookup returns CDR1 SGHRS and CDR2 YFSETQ. The CDR3 spells CASSSQGLGNEQFF. The CDR3 coding sequence is TGCGCCAGCAGCTCGCAGGGTTTGGGCAATGAGCAGTTCTTC.

The V and J genes are TRBV13 and TRBJ2-1; a weak D match, TRBD1 (6 bases). Germline assignment: CDR1 PRHDT and CDR2 FYEKMQ (reference sequence). V was trimmed by 0 bases and J by 2 bases, leaving 14 bases between them. The CDR3 has 17 amino acids. CDR3: CASSLGAAGAPYNEQFF. CDR3 DNA: TGTGCCAGCAGCTTAGGCGCGGCAGGGGCCCCCTACAATGAGCAGTTCTTC.

J is TRBJ1-4 and V is TRBV7-2; D possibly corresponds to TRBD1 (5 bases). Germline V gene data show CDR1 as SGHTA and CDR2 as FQGNSA. V gave up 5 bases and J gave up 2 bases, with 12 bases separating them. This CDR3 comprises 15 residues. This CDR3 reads CASSLVEGTNEKLFF. CDR3 DNA sequence: TGTGCCAGCAGCCTAGTCGAGGGGACTAATGAAAAACTGTTTTTT.

In this sample, this clone turned up once. The CDR3: CATSDSWGAYNEQFF. The CDR3 DNA reads as TGTGCCACCAGTGATTCTTGGGGGGCCTACAATGAGCAGTTCTTC. This chain joins TRBV24-1 and TRBJ2-1; TRBD2 might be the D (6 bases). Germline V gene sequence: CDR1 KGHDR, CDR2 SFDVKD. The ends were cut back, 2 bases at V and 2 bases at J, with 9 bases in the middle. The CDR3 totals 15 residues.

The chain carries TRBV5-6 and TRBJ1-6; D remains ambiguous. V dropped 2 bases and J dropped 9 bases, with 12 bases sitting between them. Germline loops: CDR1 SGHDT, CDR2 YYEEEE. The length of the CDR3 is 14 residues. This CDR3 is CASSLTKWASPLHF. The CDR3 DNA reads TGTGCCAGCAGCTTAACGAAGTGGGCTTCACCCCTCCACTTT.

The chain carries TRBV19 and TRBJ1-5; D ambiguous. The CDR3 length is 14 residues. From germline, CDR1 is LNHDA and CDR2 SQIVND (reference sequence). V was clipped by 3 bases and J by 4 bases, with 10 bases between them. The CDR3 spells CASSIGQANQPQHF. The CDR3 coding sequence is TGTGCCAGTAGTATCGGGCAGGCGAATCAGCCCCAGCATTTT.

This sequence joins TRBV9 and TRBJ2-5, with D uncertain. Germline values: CDR1 SGDLS, CDR2 YYNGEE. The CDR3 contains 13 residues. The V end was cut by 0 bases, the J end by 4 bases, with 7 bases between. CDR3 residues: CASSVEGSETQYF. The CDR3 nucleotides read TGTGCCAGCAGCGTAGAAGGGTCAGAGACCCAGTACTTC.

This clone was counted once. The V gene is TRBV20-1, the J gene TRBJ1-4; D ambiguous. The V end lost 3 bases, the J end lost 8 bases, and 16 bases lay between the germline ends. Germline CDR1 DFQATT, CDR2 SNEGSKA (reference sequence). The CDR3 has 14 residues. The CDR3 DNA follows: TGCAGTGCTAGTTGGTTTGAGGGCGGGGAAAAACTGTTTTTT. Its protein is CSASWFEGGEKLFF.

The rearrangement joins TRBV19 to TRBJ1-1; 8 bases are shared with TRBD1. J was trimmed by 8 bases and V by 6 bases; bases with no gene match: 5. The CDR3 has 12 residues. Germline V lookup: CDR1 LNHDA, CDR2 SQIVND (reference sequence). CDR3 sequence reads: CASRGQVAEAFF. The DNA of the CDR3 is TGTGCCAGTAGGGGACAGGTGGCAGAAGCTTTCTTT.

The chain joins TRBV5-5 to TRBJ2-2, with 8 nucleotides matching TRBD1. Germline assignment: CDR1 SGHKS and CDR2 YYEKEE (reference sequence). The CDR3 has 16 amino acids. V lost 1 base and J lost 0; bases outside the gene matches: 2. CDR3 in amino acids: CASSLLDRANTGELFF. CDR3 bases: TGTGCCAGCAGCTTGCTGGACAGGGCGAACACCGGGGAGCTGTTTTTT.

The chain joins TRBV3-1 (or the pseudogene TRBV3-2) to TRBJ1-2; tentatively, D is TRBD1 (5 bases). The CDR3 loop spans 14 amino acids. The germline gives CDR1 LGHDT, CDR2 YNNKEL (reference sequence). Trimming cost V 2 bases and J 6 bases, with 13 bases left between them. The CDR3 loop reads CASSQWGEAHGYTF. The CDR3 coding sequence is TGTGCCAGCAGCCAATGGGGGGAGGCCCATGGCTACACCTTC.

The rearrangement uses TRBV28 and TRBJ1-4; D is ambiguous. Trimming stripped 5 bases from V and 0 bases from J, with 4 bases between. This CDR3 has 13 amino acids. Germline V gene sequence: CDR1 MDHEN, CDR2 SYDVKM. The CDR3 region is CASSLTTNEKLFF. The DNA of the CDR3 is TGTGCCAGCAGTCTAACAACTAATGAAAAACTGTTTTTT.